The entry below describes one T cell receptor (beta chain). Libraries were prepared by immunoSEQ multiplex PCR; TCRdb keeps only in-frame clonotypes and omits some of them. This table holds more than 90,000 clones, approximately 89% found once. This sample is part of a study of PD-L1 blockade in urothelial cancer. Looking at the study overall: The patients had undergone anywhere from 0 to 3 prior chemotherapy regimens. Analyses were performed on blood at 3 weeks after treatment start (the second dose) and at 6 weeks.

The V gene end was trimmed by 5 bases and the J gene end by 7 bases; junction bases not matched to a gene: 9. The CDR3 loop spans 15 amino acids. The V gene's germline CDR1 is SGHTA and CDR2 FQGNSA. The time point: peripheral blood 6 weeks after treatment start. The specimen comprised PBMCs, sampled around atezolizumab (anti-PD-L1) treatment. This receptor was taken from a man aged 55 to 69 with urothelial cancer. This chain connects TRBV7-2 to TRBJ2-2; 8 positions match TRBD1. The CDR3 here is CASSPRTGTNGELFF. The CDR3 DNA is TGTGCCAGCAGCCCACGGACAGGGACGAACGGGGAGCTGTTTTTT.